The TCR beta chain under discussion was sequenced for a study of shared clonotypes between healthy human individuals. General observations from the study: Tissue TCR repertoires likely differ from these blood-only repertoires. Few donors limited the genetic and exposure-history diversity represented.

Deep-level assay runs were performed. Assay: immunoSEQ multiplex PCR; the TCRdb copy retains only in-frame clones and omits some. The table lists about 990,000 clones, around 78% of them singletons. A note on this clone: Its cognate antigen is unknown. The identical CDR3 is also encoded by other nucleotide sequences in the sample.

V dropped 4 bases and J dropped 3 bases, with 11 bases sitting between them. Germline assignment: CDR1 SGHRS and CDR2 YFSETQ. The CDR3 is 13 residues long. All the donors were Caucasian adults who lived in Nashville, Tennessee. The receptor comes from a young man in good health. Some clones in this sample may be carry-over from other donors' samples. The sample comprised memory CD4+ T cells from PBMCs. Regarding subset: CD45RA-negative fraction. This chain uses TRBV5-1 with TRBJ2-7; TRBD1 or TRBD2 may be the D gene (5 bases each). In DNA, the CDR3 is TGCGCCAGCAGCGCCGGGACCTACTACGAGCAGTACTTC. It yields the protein CASSAGTYYEQYF.